A single TCR beta chain is shown here with its context. Antigen specificity is unknown. This sample was included in a study of T cell repertoires in cytomegalovirus infection. The wider study: In public TCR beta signatures, there were indications of both CMV infection and matching HLA type. Study results and limitations: Dominating the ex vivo response were TCR beta clonotypes that were CMV-specific and HLA-C-restricted.

The CDR3 loop spans 15 amino acids. V lost 5 bases and J lost 8; bases outside the gene matches: 11. Germline V CDR1 and CDR2: SGHTA, FQGTGA. From the reads, TCRdb called clonotypes with MiXCR, one entry per CDR3 protein. The table records approximately 700,000 distinct CDR3 sequences, about a third of them present only once. The sequence came from a human donor in good health (CMV status not recorded). Some clones in this sample may be carry-over from other donors' samples. The V and J genes are TRBV7-3 and TRBJ1-2; 10 bases are a match to TRBD1. Source material: PBMCs. CDR3 in DNA: TGTGCCAGCAGCACGACCTCCGGGACAGGGGAAGGCTACACCTTC. Its protein product is CASSTTSGTGEGYTF. The entire variable domain, with the rest obtained from reference TRBV7-3 and TRBJ1-2, is as follows: GAGVSQTPSNKVTEKGKYVELRCDPISGHTALYWYRQSLGQGPEFLIYFQGTGAADDSGLPNDRFFAVRPEGSVSTLKIQRTERGDSAVYLCASSTTSGTGEGYTFGSGTRLTVV.